These 32 T cell receptor beta chains were sequenced from one sample in a study of technical replicates of blood from several donors. Assay used: immunoSEQ multiplex PCR; TCRdb lists only in-frame clones, some missing. Among 45,000 to 60,000 clones listed, 90% to 97% were seen once. Sequenced input: T cells isolated from PBMCs. All receptors derive from a human donor in good health.

The gene calls are TRBV28 and TRBJ2-7; a possible D gene is TRBD1 (6 bases). Trimming stripped 2 bases from V and 0 bases from J, with 8 bases between. Germline V CDR1 and CDR2: MDHEN, SYDVKM. The CDR3 runs 14 residues. CDR3 sequence: CASSLQGSSYEQYF. The CDR3 DNA follows: TGTGCCAGCAGTTTACAGGGGAGCTCCTACGAGCAGTACTTC. The full variable domain, with the rest looked up from reference TRBV28 and TRBJ2-7, is DVKVTQSSRYLVKRTGEKVFLECVQDMDHENMFWYRQDPGLGLRLIYFSYDVKMKEKGDIPEGYSVSREKKERFSLILESASTNQTSMYLCASSLQGSSYEQYFGPGTRLTVT.

The chain combines TRBV19 with TRBJ1-5; a possible D gene is TRBD1 (6 bases). The CDR3 runs to 13 residues. CDR1 LNHDA and CDR2 SQIVND come from the germline V gene (reference sequence). V lost 11 bases to trimming and J lost 1 base, with 12 bases between them. CDR3 sequence (DNA): TGTGCCGCACAGGGCTTGAGCAATCAGCCCCAGCATTTT. Residues: CAAQGLSNQPQHF.

In its sample, this clone was seen once. The gene calls are TRBV19 and TRBJ2-1; 7 nucleotides line up with TRBD2. Germline CDR1 and CDR2: LNHDA and SQIVND (reference sequence). After removal of 1 base from V and 7 bases from J, the junction contained 4 bases not matched to a gene. This CDR3 region has 14 residues. This CDR3 reads CASSIVAGENEQFF. As DNA, the CDR3 is TGTGCCAGTAGTATAGTCGCGGGAGAAAATGAGCAGTTCTTC.

The chain is built from TRBV28 and TRBJ2-1; D is ambiguous. The CDR3 loop spans 16 amino acids. The V end lost 3 bases, the J end lost 0 bases, and 12 bases lay between the germline ends. Germline CDR1 is MDHEN and CDR2 is SYDVKM. For the CDR3, the DNA is TGTGCCAGCAGTTTCTTCTTACAGAGCTCCTACAATGAGCAGTTCTTC. Amino acid sequence: CASSFFLQSSYNEQFF.

V usage is TRBV21-1 and J usage is TRBJ2-7; TRBD2, as called in the table, went unchecked against the DNA. TRBV21-1 is recorded as a pseudogene. This CDR3 contains 18 residues. The CDR3 protein is CASSKLPMVADISYEQYF. The CDR3 DNA reads as TGTGCCAGCAGCAAACTCCCCATGGTAGCGGATATCTCCTACGAGCAGTACTTC.

This chain uses TRBV11-2 with TRBJ2-3; a weak D match, TRBD2 (5 bases). There are 15 residues in the CDR3. Germline V CDR1 and CDR2: SGHAT, FQNNGV. The ends were cut back, 5 bases at V and 0 bases at J, with 12 bases in the middle. As DNA, the CDR3 is TGTGCCAGCAGCCTCTTAGCGACTAGCACAGATACGCAGTATTTT. Amino acid sequence: CASSLLATSTDTQYF.

The chain employs TRBV30 and TRBJ2-7; 9 nucleotides line up with TRBD1. This CDR3 is built from 15 residues. CDR1 and CDR2 (germline): GTSNPN, SVGIG (reference sequence). The junction had 8 bases not matched to a gene; V was cut back by 0 bases and J by 5 bases. The CDR3 nucleotides read TGTGCCTGGAGTGTACAAGTAGGGACAGGGAACGAGCAGTACTTC. Translation gives CAWSVQVGTGNEQYF.

The rearrangement joins TRBV19 to TRBJ2-7, with D unclear. The CDR3 consists of 13 residues. Trimming took 1 base from V and 3 from J, leaving 7 bases between them. The V gene's germline CDR1 is LNHDA and CDR2 SQIVND (reference sequence). Here the CDR3 DNA reads TGTGCCAGTAGTATAGTTCTAGGCTACGAGCAGTACTTC. It yields the protein CASSIVLGYEQYF. Together with reference TRBV19 and TRBJ2-7, the CDR3 gives the full variable domain: DGGITQSPKYLFRKEGQNVTLSCEQNLNHDAMYWYRQDPGQGLRLIYYSQIVNDFQKGDIAEGYSVSREKKESFPLTVTSAQKNPTAFYLCASSIVLGYEQYFGPGTRLTVT.

In DNA form, the CDR3 reads TGCAGCGTTATTCTCCCCCCTGAAGCTTTCTTT. Its protein product is CSVILPPEAFF. The chain has TRBV29-1 and TRBJ1-1; D gene uncertain. The CDR3 contains 11 residues. The germline V and J ends were trimmed by 5 bases and 6 bases, with 10 bases remaining between them. From germline, CDR1 is SQVTM and CDR2 ANQGSEA.

This chain joins TRBV10-1 and TRBJ2-7; 8 bases agree with TRBD1. The CDR3 is made up of 15 amino acids. With V trimmed by 3 bases and J by 4 bases, 8 bases remained unmatched. CDR1 and CDR2 from the germline V gene are WNHNN and SYGVQD (reference sequence). CDR3 loop: CASSDIAQGDYEQYF. CDR3 in DNA: TGCGCCAGCAGTGATATAGCACAGGGGGATTACGAGCAGTACTTC.

The sample holds one count of this clone. This chain joins TRBV4-2 and TRBJ2-7; tentatively, D is TRBD2 (6 bases). This CDR3 is 16 amino acids long. Germline V gives CDR1 LGHNA, CDR2 YNFKEQ. V was trimmed by 0 bases and J by 0 bases, leaving 12 bases between them. The CDR3 bases are TGTGCCAGCAGCCAAGAAGGGGACTCATCCTCCTACGAGCAGTACTTC. Amino acids: CASSQEGDSSSYEQYF.

The rearrangement uses TRBV5-1 and TRBJ1-5, with D unresolved. Germline V gene data show CDR1 as SGHRS and CDR2 as YFSETQ. V was pared by 4 bases and J by 6 bases, with 14 bases between. This CDR3 is built from 14 residues. The CDR3 reads CASSQAEGGQPQHF. The CDR3 coding sequence is TGCGCCAGCAGCCAGGCCGAGGGAGGTCAGCCCCAGCATTTT.

The rearrangement joins TRBV7-9 to TRBJ2-3; TRBD1 is a possible D gene (5 bases). There are 17 residues in the CDR3. V was clipped by 1 base and J by 1 base, with 15 bases between them. Germline values: CDR1 SEHNR, CDR2 FQNEAQ (reference sequence). The CDR3 region has the DNA TGTGCCAGCAGCTTAGGGGTCTGGGGCAGGGGCACAGATACGCAGTATTTT. It yields the protein CASSLGVWGRGTDTQYF.

The chain recombines TRBV6-1 with TRBJ2-7; D possibly corresponds to TRBD2 (5 bases). Trimming took off 6 bases at V and 1 base at J, with 13 bases between the two ends. The germline gives CDR1 MNHNS, CDR2 SASEGT. The CDR3 extends over 14 amino acids. CDR3 DNA sequence: TGTGCCAGCAGATTCGCGTCGGGGTCCTACGAGCAGTACTTC. Residues: CASRFASGSYEQYF.

This rearrangement joins TRBV7-8 to TRBJ1-3; D is ambiguous. Trimming pared 1 base from V and 3 bases from J, leaving 10 bases between. The CDR3 is 15 amino acids. CDR1 and CDR2 (germline): SGHVS, FQNEAQ. CDR3 loop: CASSLGAWVGNTIYF. The CDR3 DNA is TGTGCCAGCAGCTTAGGGGCCTGGGTTGGAAACACCATATATTTT.

The CDR3: CASSRTSGPNEQFF. The CDR3, as DNA: TGCGCCAGCAGCCGGACTAGCGGGCCCAATGAGCAGTTCTTC. J is TRBJ2-1 and V is TRBV4-1; 11 nucleotides align to TRBD2. The CDR3 spans 14 residues. V dropped 4 bases and J dropped 6; count of bases not matched to a gene: 2. CDR1 MGHRA and CDR2 YSYEKL come from the germline V gene.

The rearrangement links TRBV7-9 to TRBJ1-2; D remains unclear. Trimming cost V 5 bases and J 3 bases, with 10 bases left between them. Germline CDR1 and CDR2: SEHNR and FQNEAQ (reference sequence). The CDR3 is made up of 13 amino acids. The CDR3 DNA follows: TGTGCCAGCAGCCCCTTGAACTACTATGGCTACACCTTC. Amino acid sequence: CASSPLNYYGYTF.

V gene TRBV19 combines with J gene TRBJ1-5; no clear D gene. The CDR3 has 17 residues. Germline V lookup: CDR1 LNHDA, CDR2 SQIVND (reference sequence). Trimming removed 4 bases at V and 5 bases at J, with 21 bases between. The CDR3 sequence is CASSSSPIGIADQPQHF. The DNA for the CDR3 is TGTGCCAGTAGTAGCTCTCCAATCGGGATAGCAGATCAGCCCCAGCATTTT.

This sequence joins TRBV2 and TRBJ1-1, with 8 bases aligning to TRBD1. The CDR3 totals 11 residues. The germline CDR1 and CDR2 sequences are SNHLY and FYNNEI. The V gene end was trimmed by 6 bases and the J gene end by 10 bases; junction bases not matched to a gene: 4. The chain's CDR3 is CASRTGTGAFF. The CDR3 DNA sequence: TGTGCCAGCAGGACCGGGACAGGAGCTTTCTTT.

The chain couples TRBV7-8 to TRBJ1-5; D remains unclear. The V gene lost 1 base and the J gene lost 4 bases, with 14 bases spanning the gap. This CDR3 has 16 residues. Germline lookup yields CDR1 SGHVS and CDR2 FQNEAQ. As DNA, the CDR3 is TGTGCCAGCAGCTTAGGCGGGCGGATCCCTAATCAGCCCCAGCATTTT. Protein product: CASSLGGRIPNQPQHF.

This clone was counted once. V gene TRBV6-6 combines with J gene TRBJ1-1, with 8 bases aligning to TRBD1. The CDR3 totals 14 residues. Germline V gives CDR1 MNHNY, CDR2 SVGAGI (reference sequence). V shed 2 bases, J shed 7 bases, and the junction held 6 bases outside the gene matches. CDR3 loop: CASSYTRTGNEAFF. DNA for the CDR3: TGTGCCAGCAGTTACACGAGGACAGGGAATGAAGCTTTCTTT.

This clone has a single count. The J gene is TRBJ1-2, the V gene TRBV27; D gene ambiguous. V was shortened by 4 bases and J by 5 bases, with 11 bases between the two germline ends. CDR3 length equals 13 residues. Germline assignment: CDR1 MNHEY and CDR2 SMNVEV (reference sequence). The CDR3 region has the DNA TGTGCCAGCAGTTCAGTCGGGATGTATGGCTACACCTTC. It encodes CASSSVGMYGYTF.

The gene calls are TRBV4-3 and TRBJ2-3; D is uncertain. V was pared by 0 bases and J by 0 bases, with 10 bases between. CDR3 length: 16 amino acids. The V gene's germline CDR1 is LGHNA and CDR2 YSLEER. The CDR3 loop reads CASSQDHAYSTDTQYF. The CDR3 coding sequence is TGCGCCAGCAGCCAAGATCACGCGTATAGCACAGATACGCAGTATTTT.

The V and J genes are TRBV19 and TRBJ2-1; 12 nucleotides agree with TRBD2. Germline values: CDR1 LNHDA, CDR2 SQIVND (reference sequence). V trimming: 4 bases; J trimming: 3 bases; junction bases outside the gene matches: 4. This CDR3 has 16 amino acids. CDR3 sequence: CASSNQGLAGYNEQFF. The CDR3, as DNA: TGTGCCAGTAGTAATCAGGGACTAGCGGGCTACAATGAGCAGTTCTTC. Filled out from reference TRBV19 and TRBJ2-1, the complete variable domain reads DGGITQSPKYLFRKEGQNVTLSCEQNLNHDAMYWYRQDPGQGLRLIYYSQIVNDFQKGDIAEGYSVSREKKESFPLTVTSAQKNPTAFYLCASSNQGLAGYNEQFFGPGTRLTVL.

The chain combines TRBV7-7 with TRBJ2-3; possible D gene TRBD1, 7 bases. With 3 bases removed from V and 5 bases from J, the gap between germline ends came to 9 bases. CDR1 SSHAT and CDR2 FNYEAQ come from the germline V gene (reference sequence). CDR3 length: 13 amino acids. CDR3 region: CASSFQGGDTQYF. In DNA form, the CDR3 reads TGTGCCAGCAGCTTCCAGGGGGGAGATACGCAGTATTTT.

The chain is built from TRBV29-1 and TRBJ2-7, with 10 bases identical to TRBD2. The CDR3 is 15 residues long. Looked up from germline, CDR1 is SQVTM and CDR2 is ANQGSEA. Germline trimming cut 1 base from V and 4 bases from J; bases unmatched to any gene: 7. The CDR3 region is CSVEGLAGAQYEQYF. DNA of the CDR3: TGCAGCGTTGAAGGACTAGCGGGTGCACAATACGAGCAGTACTTC.

The CDR3 sequence: CASRREGRNTEAFF. The DNA for the CDR3 is TGTGCCAGCAGGAGAGAGGGTCGGAACACTGAAGCTTTCTTT. The V gene is TRBV6-1, the J gene TRBJ1-1; unclear D gene. CDR3 size: 14 residues. With 6 bases removed from V and 1 base from J, the gap between germline ends came to 12 bases. Germline values: CDR1 MNHNS, CDR2 SASEGT.

The genes are TRBV2 and TRBJ2-6, with TRBD1 matching over 10 bases. The V gene end was trimmed by 10 bases and the J gene end by 2 bases; junction bases not matched to a gene: 8. The CDR3 has 16 residues. The germline gives CDR1 SNHLY, CDR2 FYNNEI. The CDR3 spells CATVGQGVPGANVLTF. CDR3 nucleotide sequence: TGTGCCACGGTCGGACAGGGGGTCCCTGGGGCCAACGTCCTGACTTTC.

The chain employs TRBV19 and TRBJ2-7; maybe TRBD2 (6 bases). Germline V CDR1 and CDR2: LNHDA, SQIVND (reference sequence). This CDR3 region has 14 residues. Trimming took 8 bases from V and 6 from J, leaving 20 bases between them. The CDR3 protein is CASSIRDWLGEQYF. As DNA, the CDR3 is TGTGCCAGTTCGATCCGGGACTGGTTGGGCGAGCAGTACTTC. The entire variable domain, with the rest obtained from reference TRBV19 and TRBJ2-7, is as follows: DGGITQSPKYLFRKEGQNVTLSCEQNLNHDAMYWYRQDPGQGLRLIYYSQIVNDFQKGDIAEGYSVSREKKESFPLTVTSAQKNPTAFYLCASSIRDWLGEQYFGPGTRLTVT.

The chain carries TRBV9 and TRBJ2-7, with 7 bases that match TRBD1. The CDR3 is 15 residues long. J gave up 9 bases and V 3 bases, and 15 bases lay outside the gene matches. In germline, CDR1 is SGDLS, CDR2 YYNGEE. The CDR3 protein is CASSASGTAPNRQYF. The CDR3 DNA reads as TGTGCCAGCAGCGCTTCGGGGACAGCCCCTAATAGGCAGTACTTC.

This sequence joins TRBV19 and TRBJ2-7; D uncertain. The germline V gene encodes CDR1 LNHDA and CDR2 SQIVND (reference sequence). The CDR3 length is 14 residues. Trimming removed 3 bases from V and 4 bases from J, with 13 bases in between. The CDR3: CASSISAFTYEQYF. The CDR3 nucleotides are TGTGCCAGTAGTATTTCAGCGTTCACTTACGAGCAGTACTTC.

The chain carries TRBV6-5 and TRBJ2-1; 9 nucleotides match TRBD1. The J segment lost 3 bases and the V segment lost 6 bases, leaving 6 bases of the junction unmatched. Looked up from germline, CDR1 is MNHEY and CDR2 is SVGAGI. CDR3 length: 15 residues. CDR3: CASSGDRDFYNEQFF. As DNA, the CDR3 is TGTGCCAGCAGCGGGGACAGGGATTTCTACAATGAGCAGTTCTTC.